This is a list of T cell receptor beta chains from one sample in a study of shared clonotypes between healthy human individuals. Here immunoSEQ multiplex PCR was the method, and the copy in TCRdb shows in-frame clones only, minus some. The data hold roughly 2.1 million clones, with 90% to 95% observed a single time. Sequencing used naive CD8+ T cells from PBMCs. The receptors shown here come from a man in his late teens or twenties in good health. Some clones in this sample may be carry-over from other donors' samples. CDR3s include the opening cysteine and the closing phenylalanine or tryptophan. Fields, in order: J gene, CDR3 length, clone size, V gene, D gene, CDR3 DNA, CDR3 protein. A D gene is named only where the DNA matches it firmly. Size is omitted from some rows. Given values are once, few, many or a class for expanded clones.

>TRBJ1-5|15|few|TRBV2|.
TGTGCCAGCAGTGAATATGGTAAGGACAATCAGCCCCAGCATTTT
CASSEYGKDNQPQHF
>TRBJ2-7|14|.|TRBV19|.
TGTGCCAGTAGTGTAAGGGACAATGCCTACGAGCAGTACTTC
CASSVRDNAYEQYF
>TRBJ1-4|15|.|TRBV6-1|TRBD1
TGTGCCAGCGGGGGACAGGGCCGGGCTAATGAAAAACTGTTTTTT
CASGGQGRANEKLFF
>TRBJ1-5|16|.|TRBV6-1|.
TGTGCCAGCAGTGAAAGGGGCAGGGGAAAGGGTCAGCCCCAGCATTTT
CASSERGRGKGQPQHF
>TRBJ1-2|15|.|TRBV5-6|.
TGTGCCAGCAGCTTGGTTTCCGCGAGGGGATACGGCTACACCTTC
CASSLVSARGYGYTF
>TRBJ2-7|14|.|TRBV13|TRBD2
TGTGCCAGCCTCCTAAGGGAGGGCCCCTACGAGCAGTACTTC
CASLLREGPYEQYF
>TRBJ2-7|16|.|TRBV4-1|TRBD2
TGCGCCAGCAGCCAGAGTCTAGCGGGAGCCTCCTACGAGCAGTACTTC
CASSQSLAGASYEQYF
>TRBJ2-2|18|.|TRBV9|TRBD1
TGTGCCAGCAGCGCAGGAAGGGGGCACGTTTCTGAGGACGGGGAGCTGTTTTTT
CASSAGRGHVSEDGELFF
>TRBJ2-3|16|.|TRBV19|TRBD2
TGTGCCAGTAGTATTATAGCGGGAGGAGAAGCAGATACGCAGTATTTT
CASSIIAGGEADTQYF
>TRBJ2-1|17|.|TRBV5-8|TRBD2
TGTGCCAGCAGCTGGAGCCCGGGACTAGCGGGAGTCAATGAGCAGTTCTTC
CASSWSPGLAGVNEQFF
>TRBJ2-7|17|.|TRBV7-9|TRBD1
TGTGCCAGCAGCGAGGACAGGGTCTCCTTCCATACGTACGAGCAGTACTTC
CASSEDRVSFHTYEQYF
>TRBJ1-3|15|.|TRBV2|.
TGTGCCAGCAGCTCCCGGGGGGGTTCTGGAAACACCATATATTTT
CASSSRGGSGNTIYF
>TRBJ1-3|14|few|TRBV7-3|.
TGTGCCAGCAGCTTACTCTTCTCTGGAAACACCATATATTTT
CASSLLFSGNTIYF
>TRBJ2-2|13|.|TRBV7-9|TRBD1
TGTGCCAAGGGGGCCGCGAACACCGGGGAGCTGTTTTTT
CAKGAANTGELFF
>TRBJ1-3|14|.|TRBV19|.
TGTGCCAGTACCCCGGCCGTCTCTGGAAACACCATATATTTT
CASTPAVSGNTIYF
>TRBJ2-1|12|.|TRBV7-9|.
TGTGCCAGCAGCTTACTTGGTTCTGAGCAGTTCTTC
CASSLLGSEQFF
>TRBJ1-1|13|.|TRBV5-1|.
TGCGCCAGCAGCCCTAATACAGGGATAGAAGCTTTCTTT
CASSPNTGIEAFF
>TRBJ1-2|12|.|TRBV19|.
TGTGCCAGTAGTCCCCTCTCAGGCGGCTACACCTTC
CASSPLSGGYTF
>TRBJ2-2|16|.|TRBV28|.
TGTGCCAGCCGGAGTCACGAGGGATCTTACACCGGGGAGCTGTTTTTT
CASRSHEGSYTGELFF
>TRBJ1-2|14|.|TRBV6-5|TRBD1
TGTGCCAGCAGTCCCACAGGGGGGGACTATGGCTACACCTTC
CASSPTGGDYGYTF
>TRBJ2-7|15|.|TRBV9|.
TGTGCCAGCAGCGTAGGGGCCGGAGGTAGCTACGAGCAGTACTTC
CASSVGAGGSYEQYF
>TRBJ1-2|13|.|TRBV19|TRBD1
TGTGCCAGTAGTGCGGACAGGCGCCCAGGCTACACCTTC
CASSADRRPGYTF
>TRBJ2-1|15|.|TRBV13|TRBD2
TGTGCCAGCAGCTTATTTCATGGCGGGAGCAATGAGCAGTTCTTC
CASSLFHGGSNEQFF
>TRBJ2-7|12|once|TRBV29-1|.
TGCAGCGGCGGGGACAGCCCCTACGAGCAGTACTTC
CSGGDSPYEQYF
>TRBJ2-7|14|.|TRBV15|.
TGTGCCACCAGTACAGGGTTGAGCTCCTACGAGCAGTACTTC
CATSTGLSSYEQYF
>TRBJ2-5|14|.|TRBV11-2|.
TGTGCCAGCAGCCCCCGGGACTGGCAAGAGACCCAGTACTTC
CASSPRDWQETQYF
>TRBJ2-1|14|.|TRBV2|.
TGTGCCAGCAGTGAAGAGGATATCGGCAATGAGCAGTTCTTC
CASSEEDIGNEQFF
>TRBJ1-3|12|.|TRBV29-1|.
TGCAGCGTAAGGGGCTCTGGAAACACCATATATTTT
CSVRGSGNTIYF
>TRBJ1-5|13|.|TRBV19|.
TGTGCCAGTGGGTCTAGGGGGAATCAGCCCCAGCATTTT
CASGSRGNQPQHF
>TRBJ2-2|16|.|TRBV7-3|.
TGTGCCAGCAGAGCGGTTAACCCCCCGAACACCGGGGAGCTGTTTTTT
CASRAVNPPNTGELFF
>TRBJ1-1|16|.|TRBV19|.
TGTGCCAGTAGTATAGCCGCAGGCCTATTGAACACTGAAGCTTTCTTT
CASSIAAGLLNTEAFF
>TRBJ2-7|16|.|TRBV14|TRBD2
TGTGCCAGCAGCCATTCCCGGGCGGGAGATGGGGGCGAGCAGTACTTC
CASSHSRAGDGGEQYF
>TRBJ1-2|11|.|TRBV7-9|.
TGTGCCAGCAGCCTTAACTATGGCTACACCTTC
CASSLNYGYTF
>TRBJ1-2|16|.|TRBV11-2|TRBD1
TGTGCCAGCAGCCATTTAACAGGGGGCGCGCACTATGGCTACACCTTC
CASSHLTGGAHYGYTF
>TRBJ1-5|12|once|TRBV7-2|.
TGTGCCAGCAGCGCCGGAAATCAGCCCCAGCATTTT
CASSAGNQPQHF
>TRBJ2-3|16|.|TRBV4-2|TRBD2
TGTGCCAGCAGCCAGGTGACTAGCGGGGCAACAGATACGCAGTATTTT
CASSQVTSGATDTQYF
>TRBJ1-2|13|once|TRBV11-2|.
TGTGCCAGCAGCTTAGGACAGAGTTATGGCTACACCTTC
CASSLGQSYGYTF
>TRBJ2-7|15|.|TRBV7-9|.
TGTGCCAGCAGGGGGCCCGGGGGCTCTACGTACGAGCAGTACTTC
CASRGPGGSTYEQYF
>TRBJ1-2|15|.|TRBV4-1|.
TGCGCCAGCAGCGGTCAAAGGGTTACGATCGACAGCTACACCTTC
CASSGQRVTIDSYTF
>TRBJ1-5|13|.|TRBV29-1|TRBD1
TGCAGCGTTGCCCAGGGGGCCCATCAGCCCCAGCATTTT
CSVAQGAHQPQHF
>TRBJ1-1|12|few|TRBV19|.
TGTGCCAGTAGTATGGGAGGGTCTGAAGCTTTCTTT
CASSMGGSEAFF
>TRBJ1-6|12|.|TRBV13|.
TGTGCCAGCAGCGCTAGTGGATCACCCCTCCACTTT
CASSASGSPLHF
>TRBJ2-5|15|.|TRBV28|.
TGTGCCAGCAGTTTATTTGTCGGCAGGGGAGAGACCCAGTACTTC
CASSLFVGRGETQYF
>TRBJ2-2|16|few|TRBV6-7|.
TGTGCCAGCAGCCTCCTCGGGGCTCGGGACACCGGGGAGCTGTTTTTT
CASSLLGARDTGELFF